The 13 T cell receptor beta chains reported below all come from one sample, sequenced in a study of cytomegalovirus exposure and HLA in healthy donors. Vbeta (60) and Jbeta (13) primers were used in the PCR. Assay used: immunoSEQ multiplex PCR; TCRdb lists only in-frame clones, some missing. There are tens of thousands of clones in the sample, with about 3.8% held by the top ten. Sequenced input: PBMCs. Every receptor here comes from a female donor in good health and CMV-seropositive.

This chain joins TRBV7-9 and TRBJ2-1; 13 bases line up with TRBD2. The V gene end was trimmed by 4 bases and the J gene end by 7 bases; junction bases not matched to a gene: 10. From germline, CDR1 is SEHNR and CDR2 FQNEAQ (reference sequence). The CDR3 loop spans 17 amino acids. Written as DNA, the CDR3 is TGTGCCAGCAGCTCCCCGGGACTAGCGGGAAGGGTGAATGAGCAGTTCTTC. Amino acids: CASSSPGLAGRVNEQFF. The variable domain in full, completed from reference TRBV7-9 and TRBJ2-1, reads DTGVSQNPRHKITKRGQNVTFRCDPISEHNRLYWYRQTLGQGPEFLTYFQNEAQLEKSRLLSDRFSAERPKGSFSTLEIQRTEQGDSAMYLCASSSPGLAGRVNEQFFGPGTRLTVL.

The J gene is TRBJ2-5, the V gene TRBV19; the match to TRBD2 covers 8 bases. V was clipped by 3 bases and J by 4 bases; unmatched bases: 7. The V gene's germline CDR1 is LNHDA and CDR2 SQIVND (reference sequence). CDR3 length: 15 amino acids. The CDR3 sequence: CASSIGGGWRETQYF. The CDR3 DNA follows: TGTGCCAGTAGTATCGGGGGGGGTTGGAGAGAGACCCAGTACTTC.

The chain uses TRBV6-1 and TRBJ2-4, with D tentatively TRBD1 (6 bases). V lost 0 bases and J lost 7, with 10 bases in between. The CDR3 covers 14 residues. CDR1 MNHNS and CDR2 SASEGT come from the germline V gene. The CDR3 region has the DNA TGTGCCAGCAGTGAAGCCCCAGGGGTTAACATTCAGTACTTC. It is translated as CASSEAPGVNIQYF.

The chain has TRBV18 and TRBJ1-2; 9 bases align to TRBD1. V was pared by 6 bases and J by 8 bases, with 10 bases of the junction left unmatched. The CDR3 totals 14 residues. Germline V gene lookup returns CDR1 KGHSH and CDR2 LQKENI. Here the CDR3 reads CASSSQGARWGYTF. CDR3 DNA: TGTGCCAGCTCGTCACAGGGGGCGCGATGGGGCTACACCTTC.

The rearrangement uses TRBV11-2 and TRBJ1-3; D is undetermined. Germline CDR1 SGHAT, CDR2 FQNNGV. The CDR3 is 14 residues long. The V end was cut by 1 base, the J end by 1 base, with 5 bases between. CDR3: CASSLVDSGNTIYF. The CDR3 region has the DNA TGTGCCAGCAGCTTAGTAGATTCTGGAAACACCATATATTTT.

This CDR3 is CASSLAPGATYEQYF. In DNA, the CDR3 is TGTGCCAGCAGCTTAGCACCGGGAGCAACCTACGAGCAGTACTTC. V gene TRBV7-9 combines with J gene TRBJ2-7; TRBD2 is a possible D gene (6 bases). The V end was cut by 0 bases, the J end by 2 bases, with 11 bases between. The CDR3 contains 15 residues. CDR1 and CDR2 from the germline V gene are SEHNR and FQNEAQ (reference sequence).

The rearrangement uses TRBV25-1 and TRBJ2-7; possible D gene TRBD2, 6 bases. The CDR3 has 16 residues. V lost 2 bases, J lost 2 bases, and 16 bases lay in between. Germline CDR1 reads MGHDK; CDR2 reads SYGVNS. CDR3 loop: CASSEAGRHGTYEQYF. The CDR3 DNA is TGTGCCAGCAGTGAAGCCGGGAGACACGGAACCTACGAGCAGTACTTC.

The genes are TRBV29-1 and TRBJ1-2; D unresolved. Germline V gene sequence: CDR1 SQVTM, CDR2 ANQGSEA. The V end lost 4 bases, the J end lost 2 bases, and 14 bases lay between the germline ends. The CDR3 has 14 residues. The CDR3 DNA reads as TGCAGCGTTGTAGGCAGGTCTACGAACTATGGCTACACCTTC. It encodes CSVVGRSTNYGYTF.

This chain connects TRBV28 to TRBJ2-7, with 11 bases lining up with TRBD1. Germline CDR1 and CDR2: MDHEN and SYDVKM. V dropped 5 bases and J dropped 5; count of bases not matched to a gene: 8. The CDR3 runs 15 residues. This chain's CDR3 is CASSTPGTGGDEQYF. The CDR3 coding sequence is TGTGCCAGCAGTACGCCCGGGACAGGGGGGGACGAGCAGTACTTC.

Concerning this clone itself: An end of the junction does not agree with germline; a read error may underlie this. In the same sample, other DNA sequences code for this CDR3. This CDR3 reads CASSQMGQSKNIQYF. The CDR3 nucleotides read TGCGCTAGCAGCCAAATGGGGCAAAGCAAAAACATTCAGTACTTC. J is TRBJ2-4 and V is TRBV4-3, with D possibly being TRBD1 (5 bases). The CDR3 covers 15 residues. The germline V gene has CDR1 LGHNA and CDR2 YSLEER.

The chain uses TRBV28 and TRBJ1-2; TRBD1 matches 8 bases. Looked up from germline, CDR1 is MDHEN and CDR2 is SYDVKM. With 5 bases clipped from V and 8 bases from J, the junction kept 10 bases outside the gene matches. CDR3 length: 14 amino acids. Here the CDR3 DNA reads TGTGCCAGCAGTCTCCGGACAGGGAGGAGGGGCTACACCTTC. Its translation: CASSLRTGRRGYTF.

The chain links TRBV29-1 to TRBJ2-4, with D maybe TRBD1 (6 bases). The germline V gene encodes CDR1 SQVTM and CDR2 ANQGSEA. With 5 bases removed from V and 1 base from J, the gap between germline ends came to 12 bases. The CDR3 extends over 14 amino acids. The CDR3 nucleotides read TGCAGCGTTCTTACAGGGATGGCCAAAAACATTCAGTACTTC. Translating gives CSVLTGMAKNIQYF.

The J gene is TRBJ2-1, the V gene TRBV6-5, with D possibly TRBD2 on 5 matching bases. V lost 7 bases and J lost 5, with 18 bases in between. Germline assignment: CDR1 MNHEY and CDR2 SVGAGI. This CDR3 comprises 15 residues. The chain's CDR3 is CASIQDSGGDNEQFF. The CDR3 DNA sequence: TGTGCCAGCATTCAGGATAGTGGAGGCGACAATGAGCAGTTCTTC.